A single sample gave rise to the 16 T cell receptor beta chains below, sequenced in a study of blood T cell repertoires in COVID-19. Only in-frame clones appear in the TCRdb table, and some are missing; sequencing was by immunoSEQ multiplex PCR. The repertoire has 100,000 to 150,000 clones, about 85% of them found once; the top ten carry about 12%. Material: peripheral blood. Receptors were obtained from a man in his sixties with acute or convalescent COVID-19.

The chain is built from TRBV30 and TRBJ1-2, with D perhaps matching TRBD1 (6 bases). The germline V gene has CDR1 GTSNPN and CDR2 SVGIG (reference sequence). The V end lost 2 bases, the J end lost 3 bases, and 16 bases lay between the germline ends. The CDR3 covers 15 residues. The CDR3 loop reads CAWSPPTGRHYGYTF. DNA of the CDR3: TGTGCCTGGAGTCCCCCGACAGGTCGGCACTATGGCTACACCTTC.

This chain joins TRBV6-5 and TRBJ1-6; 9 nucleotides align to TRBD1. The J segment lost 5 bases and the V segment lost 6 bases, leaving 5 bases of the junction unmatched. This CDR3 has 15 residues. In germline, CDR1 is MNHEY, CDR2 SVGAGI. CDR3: CASRTGGGNNSPLHF. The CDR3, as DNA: TGTGCCAGCAGGACAGGGGGAGGCAATAATTCACCCCTCCACTTT.

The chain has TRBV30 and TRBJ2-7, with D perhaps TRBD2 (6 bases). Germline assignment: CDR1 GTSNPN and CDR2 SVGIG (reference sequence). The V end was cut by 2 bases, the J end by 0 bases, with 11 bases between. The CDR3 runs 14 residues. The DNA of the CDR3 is TGTGCCTGGAGTCGTAGCGGAGTCTCCTACGAGCAGTACTTC. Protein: CAWSRSGVSYEQYF. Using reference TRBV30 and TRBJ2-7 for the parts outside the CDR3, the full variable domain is SQTIHQWPATLVQPVGSPLSLECTVEGTSNPNLYWYRQAAGRGLQLLFYSVGIGQISSEVPQNLSASRPQDRQFILSSKKLLLSDSGFYLCAWSRSGVSYEQYFGPGTRLTVT.

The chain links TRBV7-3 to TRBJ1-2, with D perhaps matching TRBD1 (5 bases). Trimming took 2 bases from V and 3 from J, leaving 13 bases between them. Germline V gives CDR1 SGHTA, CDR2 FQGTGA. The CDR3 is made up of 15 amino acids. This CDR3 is CASSLGSGIDYGYTF. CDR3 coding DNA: TGTGCCAGCAGCTTAGGTTCAGGGATCGACTATGGCTACACCTTC.

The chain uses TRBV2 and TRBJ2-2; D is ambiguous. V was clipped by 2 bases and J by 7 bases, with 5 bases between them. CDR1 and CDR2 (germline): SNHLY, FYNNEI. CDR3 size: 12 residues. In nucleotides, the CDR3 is TGTGCCAGCAGTGAATCCGGCGGGGAGCTGTTTTTT. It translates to CASSESGGELFF. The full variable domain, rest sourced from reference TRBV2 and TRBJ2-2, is EPEVTQTPSHQVTQMGQEVILRCVPISNHLYFYWYRQILGQKVEFLVSFYNNEISEKSEIFDDQFSVERPDGSNFTLKIRSTKLEDSAMYFCASSESGGELFFGEGSRLTVL.

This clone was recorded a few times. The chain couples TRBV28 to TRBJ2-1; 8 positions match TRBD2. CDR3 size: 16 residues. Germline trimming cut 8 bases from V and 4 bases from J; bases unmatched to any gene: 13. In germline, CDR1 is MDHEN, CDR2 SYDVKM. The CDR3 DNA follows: TGTGCCAGCCTCGGCCTGGCAGCGGGAGAGTACAATGAGCAGTTCTTC. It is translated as CASLGLAAGEYNEQFF.

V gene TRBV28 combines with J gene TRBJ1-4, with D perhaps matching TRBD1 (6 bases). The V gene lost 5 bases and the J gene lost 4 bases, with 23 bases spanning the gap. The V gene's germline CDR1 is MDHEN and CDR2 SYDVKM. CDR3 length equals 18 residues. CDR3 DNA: TGTGCCAGCAGTCGGTCCGCCCGCAAGGGGGGGTATAATGAAAAACTGTTTTTT. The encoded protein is CASSRSARKGGYNEKLFF.

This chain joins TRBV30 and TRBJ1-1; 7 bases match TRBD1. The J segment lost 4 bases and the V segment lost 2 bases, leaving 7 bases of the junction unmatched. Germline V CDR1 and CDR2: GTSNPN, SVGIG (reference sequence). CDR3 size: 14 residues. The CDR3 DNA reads TGTGCCTGGAGTCGACAGGGTTTGGGCACTGAAGCTTTCTTT. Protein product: CAWSRQGLGTEAFF.

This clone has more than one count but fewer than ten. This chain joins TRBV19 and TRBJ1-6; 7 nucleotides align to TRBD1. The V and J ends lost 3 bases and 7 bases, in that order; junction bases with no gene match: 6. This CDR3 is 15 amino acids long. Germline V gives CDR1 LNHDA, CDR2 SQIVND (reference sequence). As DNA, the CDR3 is TGTGCCAGTAGTATGCTGGACAGGCTGAATTCACCCCTCCACTTT. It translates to CASSMLDRLNSPLHF.

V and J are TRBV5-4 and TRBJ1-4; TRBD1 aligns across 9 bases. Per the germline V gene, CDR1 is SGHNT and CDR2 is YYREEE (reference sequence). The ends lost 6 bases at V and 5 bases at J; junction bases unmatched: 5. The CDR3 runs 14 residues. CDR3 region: CASTPGQGNEKLFF. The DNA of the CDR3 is TGTGCCAGCACCCCGGGACAGGGAAATGAAAAACTGTTTTTT.

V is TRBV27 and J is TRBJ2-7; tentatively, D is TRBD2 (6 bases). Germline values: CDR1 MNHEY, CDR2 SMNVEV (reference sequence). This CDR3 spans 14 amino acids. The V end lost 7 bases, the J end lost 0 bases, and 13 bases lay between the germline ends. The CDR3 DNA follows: TGTGCCAGCAAGCGGGCGGAGAACTCCTACGAGCAGTACTTC. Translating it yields CASKRAENSYEQYF.

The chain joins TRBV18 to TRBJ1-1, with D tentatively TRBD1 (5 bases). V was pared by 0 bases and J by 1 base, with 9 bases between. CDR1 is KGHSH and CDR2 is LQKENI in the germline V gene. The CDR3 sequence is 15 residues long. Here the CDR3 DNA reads TGTGCCAGCTCACCACCGCGGGGCCGGAACACTGAAGCTTTCTTT. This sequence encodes CASSPPRGRNTEAFF.

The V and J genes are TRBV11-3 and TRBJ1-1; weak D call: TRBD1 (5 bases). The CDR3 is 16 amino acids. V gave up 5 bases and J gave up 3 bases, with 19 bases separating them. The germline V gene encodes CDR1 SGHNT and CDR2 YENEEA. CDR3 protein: CASSRGEGRSDTEAFF. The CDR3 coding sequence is TGTGCCAGCAGCCGGGGGGAAGGGCGTTCGGACACTGAAGCTTTCTTT.

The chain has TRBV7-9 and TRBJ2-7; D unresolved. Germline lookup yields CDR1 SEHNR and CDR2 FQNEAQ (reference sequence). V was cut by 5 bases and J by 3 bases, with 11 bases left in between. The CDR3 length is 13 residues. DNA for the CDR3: TGTGCCAGCAGCCGCGCACTCTACTACGAGCAGTACTTC. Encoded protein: CASSRALYYEQYF.

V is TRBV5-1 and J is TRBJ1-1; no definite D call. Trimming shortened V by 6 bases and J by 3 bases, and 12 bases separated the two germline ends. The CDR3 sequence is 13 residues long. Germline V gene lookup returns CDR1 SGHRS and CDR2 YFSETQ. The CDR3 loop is CASMKRVDTEAFF. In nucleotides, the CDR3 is TGCGCCAGCATGAAAAGAGTGGACACTGAAGCTTTCTTT. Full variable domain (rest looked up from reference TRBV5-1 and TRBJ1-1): KAGVTQTPRYLIKTRGQQVTLSCSPISGHRSVSWYQQTPGQGLQFLFEYFSETQRNKGNFPGRFSGRQFSNSRSEMNVSTLELGDSALYLCASMKRVDTEAFFGQGTRLTVV.

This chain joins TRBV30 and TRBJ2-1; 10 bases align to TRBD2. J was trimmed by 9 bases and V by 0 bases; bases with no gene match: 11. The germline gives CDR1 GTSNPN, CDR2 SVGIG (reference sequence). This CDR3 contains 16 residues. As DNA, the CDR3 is TGTGCCTGGAGTGTATTGGGGACTAGCGACTGGGGTGAGCAGTTCTTC. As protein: CAWSVLGTSDWGEQFF. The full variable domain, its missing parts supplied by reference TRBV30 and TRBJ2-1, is SQTIHQWPATLVQPVGSPLSLECTVEGTSNPNLYWYRQAAGRGLQLLFYSVGIGQISSEVPQNLSASRPQDRQFILSSKKLLLSDSGFYLCAWSVLGTSDWGEQFFGPGTRLTVL.